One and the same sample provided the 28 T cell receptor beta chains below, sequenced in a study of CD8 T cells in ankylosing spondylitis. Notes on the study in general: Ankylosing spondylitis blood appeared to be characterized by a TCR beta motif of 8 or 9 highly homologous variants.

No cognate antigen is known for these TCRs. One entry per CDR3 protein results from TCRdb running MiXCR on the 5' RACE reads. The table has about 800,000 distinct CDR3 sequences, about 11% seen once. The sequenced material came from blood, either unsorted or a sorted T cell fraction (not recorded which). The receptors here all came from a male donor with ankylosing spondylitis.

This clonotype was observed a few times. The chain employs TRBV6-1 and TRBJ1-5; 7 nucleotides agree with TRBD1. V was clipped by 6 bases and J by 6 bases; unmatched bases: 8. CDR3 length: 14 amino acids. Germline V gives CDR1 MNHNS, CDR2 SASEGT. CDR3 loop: CASSLTGPSQPQHF. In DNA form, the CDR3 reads TGTGCCAGCAGCTTGACAGGGCCTAGTCAGCCCCAGCATTTT.

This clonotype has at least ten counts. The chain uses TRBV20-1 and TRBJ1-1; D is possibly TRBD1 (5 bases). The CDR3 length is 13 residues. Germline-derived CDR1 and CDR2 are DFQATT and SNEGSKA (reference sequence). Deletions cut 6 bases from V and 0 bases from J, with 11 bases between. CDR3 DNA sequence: TGCAGTGCCAGGTCAGGGATGAACACTGAAGCTTTCTTT. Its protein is CSARSGMNTEAFF.

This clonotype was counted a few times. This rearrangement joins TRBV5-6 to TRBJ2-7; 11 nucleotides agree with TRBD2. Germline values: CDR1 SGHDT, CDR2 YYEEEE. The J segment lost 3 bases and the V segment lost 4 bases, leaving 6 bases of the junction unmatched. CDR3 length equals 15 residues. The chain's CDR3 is CASSQGTSGFYEQYF. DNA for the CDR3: TGTGCCAGCAGCCAAGGGACTAGCGGATTCTACGAGCAGTACTTC.

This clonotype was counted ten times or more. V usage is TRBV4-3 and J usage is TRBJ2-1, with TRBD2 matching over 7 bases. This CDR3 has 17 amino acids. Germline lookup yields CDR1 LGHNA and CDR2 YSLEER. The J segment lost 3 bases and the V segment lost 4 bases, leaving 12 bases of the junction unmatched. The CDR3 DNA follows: TGCGCCAGCAGCCGTTTGATGGGGGGGGACCTCTACAATGAGCAGTTCTTC. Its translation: CASSRLMGGDLYNEQFF.

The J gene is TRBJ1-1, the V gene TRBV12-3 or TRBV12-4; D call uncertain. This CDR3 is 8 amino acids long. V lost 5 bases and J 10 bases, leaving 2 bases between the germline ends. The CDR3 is CASSPAFF. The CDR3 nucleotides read TGTGCCAGCAGTCCAGCTTTCTTT.

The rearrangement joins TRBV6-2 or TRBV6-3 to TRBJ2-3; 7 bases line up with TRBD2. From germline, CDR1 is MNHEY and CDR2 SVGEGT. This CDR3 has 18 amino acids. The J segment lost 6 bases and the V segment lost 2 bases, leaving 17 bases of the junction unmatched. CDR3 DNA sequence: TGTGCCAGCAGTTACGTGTTGGCTAGCGGTCGGATTTCGGATACGCAGTATTTT. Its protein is CASSYVLASGRISDTQYF.

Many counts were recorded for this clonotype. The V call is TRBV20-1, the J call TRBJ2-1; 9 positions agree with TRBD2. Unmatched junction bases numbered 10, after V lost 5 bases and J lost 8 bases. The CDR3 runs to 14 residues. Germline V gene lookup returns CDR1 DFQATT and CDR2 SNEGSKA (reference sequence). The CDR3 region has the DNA TGCAGTGCTCAGAGAGGCGGGAGGGCGGATGAGCAGTTCTTC. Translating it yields CSAQRGGRADEQFF.

The CDR3 bases are TGTGCCAGTAGTATCTGGTACACCGGGGAGCTGTTTTTT. Translating it yields CASSIWYTGELFF. The chain carries TRBV19 and TRBJ2-2; D not resolved. This CDR3 spans 13 amino acids. The V end was cut by 3 bases, the J end by 3 bases, with 5 bases between. Germline-derived CDR1 and CDR2 are LNHDA and SQIVND (reference sequence).

This CDR3 reads CSARDPTSGGVFETQYF. DNA for the CDR3: TGCAGTGCTAGAGACCCGACTAGCGGGGGGGTTTTCGAGACCCAGTACTTC. The rearrangement joins TRBV20-1 to TRBJ2-5; TRBD2 matches at 14 bases. The CDR3 runs to 17 residues. The junction had 8 bases not matched to a gene; V was cut back by 0 bases and J by 5 bases. Germline V lookup: CDR1 DFQATT, CDR2 SNEGSKA (reference sequence).

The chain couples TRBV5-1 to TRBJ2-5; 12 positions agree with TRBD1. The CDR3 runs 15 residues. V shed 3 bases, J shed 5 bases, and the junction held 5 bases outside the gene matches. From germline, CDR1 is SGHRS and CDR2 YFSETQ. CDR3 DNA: TGCGCCAGCAGCTCCGGGACAGGGGGCTACGAGACCCAGTACTTC. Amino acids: CASSSGTGGYETQYF.

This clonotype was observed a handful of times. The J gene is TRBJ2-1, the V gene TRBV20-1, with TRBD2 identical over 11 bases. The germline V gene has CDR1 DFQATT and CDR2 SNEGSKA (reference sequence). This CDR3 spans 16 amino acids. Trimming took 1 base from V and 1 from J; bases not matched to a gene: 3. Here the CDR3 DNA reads TGCAGTGCTAGAGCGGGACTAGCGGTTTCCTACAATGAGCAGTTCTTC. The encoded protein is CSARAGLAVSYNEQFF.

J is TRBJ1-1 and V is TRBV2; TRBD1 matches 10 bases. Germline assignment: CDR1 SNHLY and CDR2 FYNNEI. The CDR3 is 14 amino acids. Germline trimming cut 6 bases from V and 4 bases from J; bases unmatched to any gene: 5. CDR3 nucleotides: TGTGCCAGCAGAGGGACAGGGGTGAGCACTGAAGCTTTCTTT. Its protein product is CASRGTGVSTEAFF.

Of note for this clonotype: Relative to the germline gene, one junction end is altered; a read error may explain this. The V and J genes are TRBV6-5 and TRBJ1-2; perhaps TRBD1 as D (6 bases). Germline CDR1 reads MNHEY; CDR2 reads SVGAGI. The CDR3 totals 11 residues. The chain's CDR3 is CASSYFGDTTF. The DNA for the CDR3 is TGTGCCAGCAGTTACTTTGGGGACACCACTTTC.

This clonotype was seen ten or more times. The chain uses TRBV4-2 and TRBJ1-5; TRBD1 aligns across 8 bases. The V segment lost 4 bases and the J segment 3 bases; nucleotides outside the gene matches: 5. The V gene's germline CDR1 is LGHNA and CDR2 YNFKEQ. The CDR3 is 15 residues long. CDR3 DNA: TGTGCCAGCAGCCGCGGACAGGGCGACAATCAGCCCCAGCATTTT. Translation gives CASSRGQGDNQPQHF.

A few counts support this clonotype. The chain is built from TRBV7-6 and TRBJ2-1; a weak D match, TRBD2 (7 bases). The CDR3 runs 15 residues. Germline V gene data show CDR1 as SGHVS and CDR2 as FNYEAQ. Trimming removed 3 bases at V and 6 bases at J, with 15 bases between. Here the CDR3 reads CASSFIGGGFNEQFF. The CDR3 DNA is TGTGCCAGCAGCTTTATAGGGGGGGGGTTCAATGAGCAGTTCTTC.

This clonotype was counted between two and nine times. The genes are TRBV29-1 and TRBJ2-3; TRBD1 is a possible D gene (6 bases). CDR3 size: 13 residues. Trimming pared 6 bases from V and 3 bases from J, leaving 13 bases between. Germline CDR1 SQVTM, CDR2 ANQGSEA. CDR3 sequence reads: CSVPTGSTDTQYF. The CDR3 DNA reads TGCAGCGTACCTACAGGGTCAACAGATACGCAGTATTTT.

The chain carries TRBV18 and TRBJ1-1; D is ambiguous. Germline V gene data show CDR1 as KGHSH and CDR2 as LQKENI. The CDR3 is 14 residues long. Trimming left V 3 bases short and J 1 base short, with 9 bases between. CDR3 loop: CASSPLSRNTEAFF. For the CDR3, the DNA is TGTGCCAGCTCACCGTTAAGTCGGAACACTGAAGCTTTCTTT. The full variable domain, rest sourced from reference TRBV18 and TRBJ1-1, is NAGVMQNPRHLVRRRGQEARLRCSPMKGHSHVYWYRQLPEEGLKFMVYLQKENIIDESGMPKERFSAEFPKEGPSILRIQQVVRGDSAAYFCASSPLSRNTEAFFGQGTRLTVV.

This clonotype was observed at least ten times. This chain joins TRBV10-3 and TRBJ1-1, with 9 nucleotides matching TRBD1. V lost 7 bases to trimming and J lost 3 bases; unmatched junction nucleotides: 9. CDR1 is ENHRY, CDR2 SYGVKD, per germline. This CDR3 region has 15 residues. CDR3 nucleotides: TGTGCCATCACCCCGACAGGGGGAGTGGACACTGAAGCTTTCTTT. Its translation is CAITPTGGVDTEAFF.

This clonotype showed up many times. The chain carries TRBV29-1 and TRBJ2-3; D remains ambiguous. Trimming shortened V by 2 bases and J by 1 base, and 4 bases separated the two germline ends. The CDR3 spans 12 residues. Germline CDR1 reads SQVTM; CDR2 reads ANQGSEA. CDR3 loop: CSVEHGTDTQYF. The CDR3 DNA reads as TGCAGCGTTGAACACGGCACAGATACGCAGTATTTT.

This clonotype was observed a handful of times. The DNA for the CDR3 is TGCAGCTGTCACGAAGGAAATGAAAAACTGTTTTTT. It specifies CSCHEGNEKLFF. This chain links TRBV29-1 with TRBJ1-4; D not resolved. CDR3 size: 12 residues. Trimming removed 8 bases at V and 5 bases at J, with 12 bases between. Germline CDR1 is SQVTM and CDR2 is ANQGSEA.

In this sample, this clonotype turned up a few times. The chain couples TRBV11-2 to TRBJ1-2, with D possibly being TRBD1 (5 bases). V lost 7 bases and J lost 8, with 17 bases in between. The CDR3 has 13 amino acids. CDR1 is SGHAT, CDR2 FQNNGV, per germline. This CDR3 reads CASTNQRGSGYTF. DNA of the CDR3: TGTGCCAGCACCAACCAGAGGGGAAGCGGCTACACCTTC.

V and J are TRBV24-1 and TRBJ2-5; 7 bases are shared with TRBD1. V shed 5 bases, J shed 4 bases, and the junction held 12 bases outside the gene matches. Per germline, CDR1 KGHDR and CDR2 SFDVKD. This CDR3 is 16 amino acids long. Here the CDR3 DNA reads TGTGCCACCAGTGCTGCGTTACAGGGGTTAGGAGAGACCCAGTACTTC. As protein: CATSAALQGLGETQYF.

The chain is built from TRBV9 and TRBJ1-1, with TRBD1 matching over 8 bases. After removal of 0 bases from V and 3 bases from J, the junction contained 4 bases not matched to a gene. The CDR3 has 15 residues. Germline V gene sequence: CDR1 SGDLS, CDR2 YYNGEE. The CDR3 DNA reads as TGTGCCAGCAGCGTAGGAACAGGGGGTCACACTGAAGCTTTCTTT. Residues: CASSVGTGGHTEAFF.

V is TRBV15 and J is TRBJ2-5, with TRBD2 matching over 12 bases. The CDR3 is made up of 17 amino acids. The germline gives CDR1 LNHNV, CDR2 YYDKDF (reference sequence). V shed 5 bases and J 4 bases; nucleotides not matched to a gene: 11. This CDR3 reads CATSPTAGLAGLETQYF. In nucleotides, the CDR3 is TGTGCCACCAGCCCTACCGCCGGACTAGCGGGACTAGAGACCCAGTACTTC.

CDR3 amino acids: CASRLGQPYEQYF. In DNA, the CDR3 is TGTGCCAGCAGATTGGGACAGCCCTACGAGCAGTACTTC. The gene calls are TRBV7-2 and TRBJ2-7; 7 bases fit TRBD1. V shed 6 bases, J shed 2 bases, and the junction held 4 bases outside the gene matches. In germline, CDR1 is SGHTA, CDR2 FQGNSA. This CDR3 has 13 residues.

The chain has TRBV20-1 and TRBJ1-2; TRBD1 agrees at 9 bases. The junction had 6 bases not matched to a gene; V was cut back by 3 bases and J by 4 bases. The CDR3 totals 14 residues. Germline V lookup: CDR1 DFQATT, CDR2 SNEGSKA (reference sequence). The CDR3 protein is CSASVSDRGYGYTF. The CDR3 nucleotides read TGCAGTGCTAGTGTTTCGGACAGGGGCTATGGCTACACCTTC.

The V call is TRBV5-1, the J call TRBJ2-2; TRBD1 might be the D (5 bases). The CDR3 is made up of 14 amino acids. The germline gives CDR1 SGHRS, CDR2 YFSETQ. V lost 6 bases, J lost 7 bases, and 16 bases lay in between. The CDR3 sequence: CASTHAQGNGELFF. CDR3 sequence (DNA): TGCGCCAGCACCCACGCTCAGGGAAACGGGGAGCTGTTTTTT.

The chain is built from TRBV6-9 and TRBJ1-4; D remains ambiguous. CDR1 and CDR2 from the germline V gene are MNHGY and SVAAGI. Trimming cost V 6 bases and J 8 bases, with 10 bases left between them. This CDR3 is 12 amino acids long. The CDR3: CASSPTCEKLFF. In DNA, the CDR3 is TGTGCCAGCAGCCCGACATGCGAAAAACTGTTTTTT.